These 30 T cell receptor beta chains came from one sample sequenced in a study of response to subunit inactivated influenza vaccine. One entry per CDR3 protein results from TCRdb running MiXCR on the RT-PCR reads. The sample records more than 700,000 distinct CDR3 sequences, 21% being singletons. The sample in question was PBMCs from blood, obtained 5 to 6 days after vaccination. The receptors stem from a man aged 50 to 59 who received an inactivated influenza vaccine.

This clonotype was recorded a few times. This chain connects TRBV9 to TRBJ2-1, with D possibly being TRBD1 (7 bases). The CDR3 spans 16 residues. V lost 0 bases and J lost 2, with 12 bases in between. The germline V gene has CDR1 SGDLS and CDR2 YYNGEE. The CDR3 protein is CASSVGGGGPYNEQFF. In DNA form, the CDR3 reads TGTGCCAGCAGCGTAGGCGGAGGGGGCCCCTACAATGAGCAGTTCTTC.

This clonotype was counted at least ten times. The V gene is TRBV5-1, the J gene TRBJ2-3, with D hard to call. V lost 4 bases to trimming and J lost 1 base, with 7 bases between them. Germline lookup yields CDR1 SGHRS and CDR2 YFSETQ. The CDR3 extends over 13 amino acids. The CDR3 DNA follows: TGCGCCAGCAGCGCGCTAGGCACAGATACGCAGTATTTT. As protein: CASSALGTDTQYF.

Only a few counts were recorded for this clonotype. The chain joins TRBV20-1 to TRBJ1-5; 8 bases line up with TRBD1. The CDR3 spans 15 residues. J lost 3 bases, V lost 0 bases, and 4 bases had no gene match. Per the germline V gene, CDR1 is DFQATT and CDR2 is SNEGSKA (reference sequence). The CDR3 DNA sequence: TGCAGTGCTAGAGAGGGGACAGGTTACAATCAGCCCCAGCATTTT. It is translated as CSAREGTGYNQPQHF.

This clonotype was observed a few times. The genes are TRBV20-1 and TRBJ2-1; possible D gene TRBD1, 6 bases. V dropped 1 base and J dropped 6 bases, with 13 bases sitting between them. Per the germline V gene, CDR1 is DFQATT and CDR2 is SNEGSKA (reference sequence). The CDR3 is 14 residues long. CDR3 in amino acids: CSARARDTFNEQFF. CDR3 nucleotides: TGCAGTGCTAGAGCCCGGGACACCTTCAATGAGCAGTTCTTC.

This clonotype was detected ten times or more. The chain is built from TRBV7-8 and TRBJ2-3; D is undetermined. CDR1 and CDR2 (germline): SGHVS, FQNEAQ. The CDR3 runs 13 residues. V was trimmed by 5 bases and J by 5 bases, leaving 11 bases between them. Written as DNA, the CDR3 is TGTGCCAGCAGCCTAGTAGTGAGAGATACGCAGTATTTT. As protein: CASSLVVRDTQYF.

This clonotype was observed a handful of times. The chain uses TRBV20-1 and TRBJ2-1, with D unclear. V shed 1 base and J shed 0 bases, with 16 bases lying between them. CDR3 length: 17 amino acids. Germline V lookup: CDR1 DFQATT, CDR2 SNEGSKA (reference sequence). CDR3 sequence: CSARGTTRKVSYNEQFF. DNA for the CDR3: TGCAGTGCTAGAGGAACGACTCGAAAGGTCTCCTACAATGAGCAGTTCTTC.

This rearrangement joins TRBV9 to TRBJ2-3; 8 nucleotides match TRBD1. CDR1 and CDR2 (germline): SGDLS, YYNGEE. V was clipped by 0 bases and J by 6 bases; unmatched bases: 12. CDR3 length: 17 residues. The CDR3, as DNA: TGTGCCAGCAGCGTAGCGACAGGGGCCCGCCTAGAGGATACGCAGTATTTT. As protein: CASSVATGARLEDTQYF.

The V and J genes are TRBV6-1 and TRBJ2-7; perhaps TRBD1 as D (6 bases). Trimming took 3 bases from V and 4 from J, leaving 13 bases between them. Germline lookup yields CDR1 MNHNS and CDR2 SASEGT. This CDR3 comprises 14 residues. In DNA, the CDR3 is TGTGCCAGCAGTGATACAGGGAACTGGTACGAGCAGTACTTC. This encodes CASSDTGNWYEQYF.

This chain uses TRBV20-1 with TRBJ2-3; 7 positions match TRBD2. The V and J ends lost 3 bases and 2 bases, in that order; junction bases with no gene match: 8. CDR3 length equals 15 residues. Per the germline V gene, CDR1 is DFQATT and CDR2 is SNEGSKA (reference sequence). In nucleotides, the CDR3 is TGCAGTGCTAGGATCCTAGCGGAGAACACAGATACGCAGTATTTT. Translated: CSARILAENTDTQYF.

CDR3: CASSLSQAGRGYGYTF. CDR3 sequence (DNA): TGTGCCAGCAGTTTATCACAGGCCGGACGGGGCTATGGCTACACCTTC. The chain combines TRBV28 with TRBJ1-2; D might be TRBD1 (5 bases). The germline gives CDR1 MDHEN, CDR2 SYDVKM. This CDR3 contains 16 residues. The ends were cut back, 1 base at V and 4 bases at J, with 16 bases in the middle.

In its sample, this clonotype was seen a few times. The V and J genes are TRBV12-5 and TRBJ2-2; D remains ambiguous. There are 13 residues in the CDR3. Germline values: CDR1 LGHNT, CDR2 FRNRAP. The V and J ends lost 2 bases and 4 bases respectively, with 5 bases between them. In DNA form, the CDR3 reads TGTGCTAGTGGTTTGCCGTCCACCGGGGAGCTGTTTTTT. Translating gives CASGLPSTGELFF. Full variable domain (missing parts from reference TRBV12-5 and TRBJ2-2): DARVTQTPRHKVTEMGQEVTMRCQPILGHNTVFWYRQTMMQGLELLAYFRNRAPLDDSGMPKDRFSAEMPDATLATLKIQPSEPRDSAVYFCASGLPSTGELFFGEGSRLTVL.

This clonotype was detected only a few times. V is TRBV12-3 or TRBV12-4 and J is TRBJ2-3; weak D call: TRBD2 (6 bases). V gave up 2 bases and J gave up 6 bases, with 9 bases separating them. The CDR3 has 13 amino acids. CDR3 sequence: CASSLTEGDTQYF. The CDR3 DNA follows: TGTGCCAGCAGTTTAACGGAGGGGGATACGCAGTATTTT.

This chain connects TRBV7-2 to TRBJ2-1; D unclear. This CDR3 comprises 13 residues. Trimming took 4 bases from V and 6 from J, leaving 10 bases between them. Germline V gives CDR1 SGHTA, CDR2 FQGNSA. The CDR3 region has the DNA TGTGCCAGCAGCTCCCGGGTCCGCAATGAGCAGTTCTTC. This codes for CASSSRVRNEQFF. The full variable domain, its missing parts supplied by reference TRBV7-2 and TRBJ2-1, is GAGVSQSPSNKVTEKGKDVELRCDPISGHTALYWYRQSLGQGLEFLIYFQGNSAPDKSGLPSDRFSAERTGGSVSTLTIQRTQQEDSAVYLCASSSRVRNEQFFGPGTRLTVL.

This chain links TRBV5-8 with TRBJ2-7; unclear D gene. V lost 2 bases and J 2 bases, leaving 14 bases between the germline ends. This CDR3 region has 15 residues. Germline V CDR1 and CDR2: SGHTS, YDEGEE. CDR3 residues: CASSLSDTLTYEQYF. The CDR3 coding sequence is TGTGCCAGCAGCTTATCCGACACCCTCACCTACGAGCAGTACTTC.

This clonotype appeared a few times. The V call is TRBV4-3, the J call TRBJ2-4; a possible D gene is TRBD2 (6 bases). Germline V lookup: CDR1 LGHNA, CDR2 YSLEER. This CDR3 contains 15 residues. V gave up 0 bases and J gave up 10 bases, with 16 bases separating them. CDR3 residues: CASSQEASASSIQYF. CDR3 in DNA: TGCGCCAGCAGCCAAGAGGCTAGCGCCTCCTCAATTCAGTACTTC.

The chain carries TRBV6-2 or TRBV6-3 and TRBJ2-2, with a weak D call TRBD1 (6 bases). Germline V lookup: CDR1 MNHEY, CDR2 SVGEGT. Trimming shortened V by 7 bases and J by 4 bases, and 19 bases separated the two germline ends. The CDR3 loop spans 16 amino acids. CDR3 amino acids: CASTSPPTGPTGELFF. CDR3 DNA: TGTGCCAGCACCTCACCCCCGACAGGACCCACCGGGGAGCTGTTTTTT.

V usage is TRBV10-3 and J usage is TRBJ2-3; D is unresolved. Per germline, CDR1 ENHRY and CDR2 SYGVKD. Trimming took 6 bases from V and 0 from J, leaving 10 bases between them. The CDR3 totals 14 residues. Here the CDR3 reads CAISRQSSTDTQYF. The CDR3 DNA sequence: TGTGCCATCAGCCGTCAGAGTAGCACAGATACGCAGTATTTT.

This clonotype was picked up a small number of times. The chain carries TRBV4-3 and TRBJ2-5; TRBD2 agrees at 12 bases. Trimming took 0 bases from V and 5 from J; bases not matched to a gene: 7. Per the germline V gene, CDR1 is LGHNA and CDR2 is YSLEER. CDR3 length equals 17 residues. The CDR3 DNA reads TGCGCCAGCAGCCAAGAACTAGCGGGAGGAATTGGGGAGACCCAGTACTTC. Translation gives CASSQELAGGIGETQYF.

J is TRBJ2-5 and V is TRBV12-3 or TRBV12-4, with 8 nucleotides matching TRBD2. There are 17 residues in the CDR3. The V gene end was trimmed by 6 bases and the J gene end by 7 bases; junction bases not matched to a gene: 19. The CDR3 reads CASSSRGSGVTVGTQYF. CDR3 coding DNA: TGTGCCAGCAGCTCGAGGGGTAGCGGGGTGACGGTAGGGACCCAGTACTTC.

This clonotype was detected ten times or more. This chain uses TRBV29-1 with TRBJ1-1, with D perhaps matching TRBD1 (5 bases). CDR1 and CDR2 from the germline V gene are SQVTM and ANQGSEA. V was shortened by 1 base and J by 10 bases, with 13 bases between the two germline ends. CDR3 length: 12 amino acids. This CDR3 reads CSVEGPGGGAFF. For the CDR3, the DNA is TGCAGCGTTGAAGGACCGGGGGGGGGAGCTTTCTTT.

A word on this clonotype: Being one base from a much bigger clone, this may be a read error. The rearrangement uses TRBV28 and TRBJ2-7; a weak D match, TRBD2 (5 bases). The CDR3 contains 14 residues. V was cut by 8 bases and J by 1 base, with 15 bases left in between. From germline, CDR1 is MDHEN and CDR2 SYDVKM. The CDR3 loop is CASRLYGLSYEQYF. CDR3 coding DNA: TGTGCCAGCCGTCTCTACGGACTTTCCTACGAGCAGTACTTC.

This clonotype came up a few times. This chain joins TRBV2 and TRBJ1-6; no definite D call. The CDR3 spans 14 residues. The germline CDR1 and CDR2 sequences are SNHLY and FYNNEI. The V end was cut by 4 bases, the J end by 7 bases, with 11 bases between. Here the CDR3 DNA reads TGTGCCAGCAGTGGGCGCCGAAGCAATTCACCCCTCCACTTT. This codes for CASSGRRSNSPLHF.

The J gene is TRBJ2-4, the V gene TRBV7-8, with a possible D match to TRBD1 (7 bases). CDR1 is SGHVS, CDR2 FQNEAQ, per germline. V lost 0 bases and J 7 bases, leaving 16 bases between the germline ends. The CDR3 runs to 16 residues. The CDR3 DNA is TGTGCCAGCAGCTTAGCAGGACAGGCTGGGGGGAACATTCAGTACTTC. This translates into CASSLAGQAGGNIQYF.

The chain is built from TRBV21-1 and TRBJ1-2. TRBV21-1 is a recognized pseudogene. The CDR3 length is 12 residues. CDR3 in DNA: TGTGCCAGCAGCGCCCAGGACTATGGCTACACCTTC. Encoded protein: CASSAQDYGYTF.

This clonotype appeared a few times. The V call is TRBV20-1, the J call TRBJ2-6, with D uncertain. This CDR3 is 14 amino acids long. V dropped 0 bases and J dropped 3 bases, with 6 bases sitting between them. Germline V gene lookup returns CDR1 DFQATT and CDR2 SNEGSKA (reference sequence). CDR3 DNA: TGCAGTGCTAGAGACATCAATGGGGCCAACGTCCTGACTTTC. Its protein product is CSARDINGANVLTF.

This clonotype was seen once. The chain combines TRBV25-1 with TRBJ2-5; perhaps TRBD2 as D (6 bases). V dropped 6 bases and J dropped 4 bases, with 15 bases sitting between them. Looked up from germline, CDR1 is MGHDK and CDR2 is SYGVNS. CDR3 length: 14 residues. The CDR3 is CASRGDSGPETQYF. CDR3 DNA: TGTGCCAGCAGGGGGGACTCCGGCCCAGAGACCCAGTACTTC.

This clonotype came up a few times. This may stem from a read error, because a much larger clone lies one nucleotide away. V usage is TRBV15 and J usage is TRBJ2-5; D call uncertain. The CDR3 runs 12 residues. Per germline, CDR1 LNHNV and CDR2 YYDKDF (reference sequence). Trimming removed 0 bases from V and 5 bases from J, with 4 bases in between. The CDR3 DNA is TGTGCCACCAGCAGAGATCCGGAGACCCAGTACTTC. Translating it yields CATSRDPETQYF. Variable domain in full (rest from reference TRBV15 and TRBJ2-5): DAMVIQNPRYQVTQFGKPVTLSCSQTLNHNVMYWYQQKSSQAPKLLFHYYDKDFNNEADTPDNFQSRRPNTSFCFLDIRSPGLGDTAMYLCATSRDPETQYFGPGTRLLVL.

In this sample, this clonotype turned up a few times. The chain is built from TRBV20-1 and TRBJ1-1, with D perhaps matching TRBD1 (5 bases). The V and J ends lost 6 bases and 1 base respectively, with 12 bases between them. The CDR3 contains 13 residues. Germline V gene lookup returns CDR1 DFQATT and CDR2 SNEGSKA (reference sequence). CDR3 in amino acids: CSAGAVGNTEAFF. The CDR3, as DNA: TGCAGTGCCGGGGCGGTCGGGAACACTGAAGCTTTCTTT.

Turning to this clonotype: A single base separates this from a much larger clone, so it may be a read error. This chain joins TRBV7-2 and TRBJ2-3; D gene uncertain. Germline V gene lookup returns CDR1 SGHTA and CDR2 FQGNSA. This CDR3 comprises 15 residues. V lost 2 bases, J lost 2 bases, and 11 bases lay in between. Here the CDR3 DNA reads TGTGCCAGCAGCTTAAGTACGCGACTCACAGATACGCAGTATTTT. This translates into CASSLSTRLTDTQYF.

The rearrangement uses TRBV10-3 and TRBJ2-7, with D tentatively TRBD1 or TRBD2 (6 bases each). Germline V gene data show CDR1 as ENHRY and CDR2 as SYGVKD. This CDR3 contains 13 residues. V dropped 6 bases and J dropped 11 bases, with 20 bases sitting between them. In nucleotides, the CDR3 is TGTGCCATCAGCGGGACTCCGTTGGGGGCGAAGTACTTC. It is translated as CAISGTPLGAKYF.